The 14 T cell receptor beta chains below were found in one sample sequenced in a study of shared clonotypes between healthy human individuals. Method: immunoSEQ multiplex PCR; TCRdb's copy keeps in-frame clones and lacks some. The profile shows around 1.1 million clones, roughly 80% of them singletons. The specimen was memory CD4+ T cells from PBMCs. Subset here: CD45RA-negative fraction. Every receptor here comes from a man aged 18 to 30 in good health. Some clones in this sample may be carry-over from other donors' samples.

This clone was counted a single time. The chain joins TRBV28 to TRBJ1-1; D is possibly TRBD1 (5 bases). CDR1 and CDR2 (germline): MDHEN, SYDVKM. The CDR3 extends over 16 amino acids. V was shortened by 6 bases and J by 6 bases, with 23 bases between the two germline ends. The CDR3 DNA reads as TGTGCCAGCAGACCCCCGGGTCGGGGGGTCCTCGCTGAAGCTTTCTTT. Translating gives CASRPPGRGVLAEAFF.

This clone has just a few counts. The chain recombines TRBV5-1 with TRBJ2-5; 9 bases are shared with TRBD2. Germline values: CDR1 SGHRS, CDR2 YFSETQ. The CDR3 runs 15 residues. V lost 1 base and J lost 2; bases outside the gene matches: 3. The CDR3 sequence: CASSLSLAGQETQYF. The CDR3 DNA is TGCGCCAGCAGCTTGAGTCTAGCGGGACAAGAGACCCAGTACTTC. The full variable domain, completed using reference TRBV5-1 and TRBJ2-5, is KAGVTQTPRYLIKTRGQQVTLSCSPISGHRSVSWYQQTPGQGLQFLFEYFSETQRNKGNFPGRFSGRQFSNSRSEMNVSTLELGDSALYLCASSLSLAGQETQYFGPGTRLLVL.

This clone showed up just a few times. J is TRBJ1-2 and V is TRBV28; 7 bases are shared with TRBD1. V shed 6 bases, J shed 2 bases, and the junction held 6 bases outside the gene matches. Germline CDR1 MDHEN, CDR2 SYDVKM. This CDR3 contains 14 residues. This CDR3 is CASRSTGSNYGYTF. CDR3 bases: TGTGCCAGCAGGTCGACAGGGTCCAACTATGGCTACACCTTC.

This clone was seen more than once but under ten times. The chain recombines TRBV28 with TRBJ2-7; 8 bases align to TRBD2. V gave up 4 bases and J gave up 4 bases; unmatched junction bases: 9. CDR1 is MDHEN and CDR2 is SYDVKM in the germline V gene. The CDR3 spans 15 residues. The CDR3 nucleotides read TGTGCCAGCAGTTCCGCAAGCGGGGGATGGTACGAGCAGTACTTC. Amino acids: CASSSASGGWYEQYF. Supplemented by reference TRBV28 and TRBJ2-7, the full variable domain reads DVKVTQSSRYLVKRTGEKVFLECVQDMDHENMFWYRQDPGLGLRLIYFSYDVKMKEKGDIPEGYSVSREKKERFSLILESASTNQTSMYLCASSSASGGWYEQYFGPGTRLTVT.

CDR3 DNA: TGCGCCAGCAGCCAGGGGGCCTCTGGGGCCAACGTCCTGACTTTC. Protein: CASSQGASGANVLTF. The chain joins TRBV4-1 to TRBJ2-6, with D tentatively TRBD1 (6 bases). The CDR3 has 15 amino acids. The germline V and J ends were trimmed by 3 bases and 0 bases, with 6 bases remaining between them. From germline, CDR1 is MGHRA and CDR2 YSYEKL.

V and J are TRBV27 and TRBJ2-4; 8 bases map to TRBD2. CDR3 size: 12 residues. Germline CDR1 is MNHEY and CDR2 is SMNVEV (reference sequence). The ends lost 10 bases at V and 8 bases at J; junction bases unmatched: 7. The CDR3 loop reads CATSGGGDIQYF. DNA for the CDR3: TGTGCCACCTCGGGAGGGGGTGACATTCAGTACTTC.

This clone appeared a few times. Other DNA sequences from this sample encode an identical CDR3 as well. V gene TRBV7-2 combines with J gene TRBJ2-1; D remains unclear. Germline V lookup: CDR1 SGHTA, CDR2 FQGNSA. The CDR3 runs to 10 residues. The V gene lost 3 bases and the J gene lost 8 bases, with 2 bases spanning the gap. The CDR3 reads CASSFDEQFF. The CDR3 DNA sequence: TGTGCCAGCAGCTTTGATGAGCAGTTCTTC.

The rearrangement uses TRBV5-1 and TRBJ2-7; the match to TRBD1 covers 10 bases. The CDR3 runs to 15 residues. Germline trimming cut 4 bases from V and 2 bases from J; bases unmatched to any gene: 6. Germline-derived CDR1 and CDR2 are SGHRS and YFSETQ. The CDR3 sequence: CASSPTGQGPYEQYF. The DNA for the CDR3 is TGCGCCAGCAGCCCGACGGGACAGGGGCCCTACGAGCAGTACTTC.

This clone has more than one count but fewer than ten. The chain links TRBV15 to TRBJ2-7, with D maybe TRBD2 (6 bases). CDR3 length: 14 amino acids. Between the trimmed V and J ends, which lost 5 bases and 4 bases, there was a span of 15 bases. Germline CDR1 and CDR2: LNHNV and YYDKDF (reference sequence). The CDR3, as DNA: TGTGCCACCAGCCTCACTAGCCGCCCTTACGAGCAGTACTTC. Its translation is CATSLTSRPYEQYF.

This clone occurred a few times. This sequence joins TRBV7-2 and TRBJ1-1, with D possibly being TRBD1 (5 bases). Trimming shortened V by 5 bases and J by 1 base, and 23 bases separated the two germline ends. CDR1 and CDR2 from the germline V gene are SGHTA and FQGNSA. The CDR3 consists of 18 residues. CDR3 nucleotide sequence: TGTGCCAGCAGCCCCGATGGGAGGGGCCGCCAATCGAACACTGAAGCTTTCTTT. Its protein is CASSPDGRGRQSNTEAFF.

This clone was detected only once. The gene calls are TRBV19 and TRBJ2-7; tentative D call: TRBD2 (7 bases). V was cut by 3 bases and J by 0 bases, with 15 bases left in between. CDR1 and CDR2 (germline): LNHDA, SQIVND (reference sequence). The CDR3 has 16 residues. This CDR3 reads CASSISPGEGSYEQYF. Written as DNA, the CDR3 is TGTGCCAGTAGTATTTCGCCAGGGGAGGGCTCCTACGAGCAGTACTTC.

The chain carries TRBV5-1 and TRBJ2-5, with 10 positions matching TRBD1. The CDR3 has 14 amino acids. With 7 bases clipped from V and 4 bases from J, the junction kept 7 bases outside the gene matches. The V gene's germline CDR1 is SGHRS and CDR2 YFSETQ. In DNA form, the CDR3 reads TGCGCCAGCCGCCGGGACAGGGGATCAGAGACCCAGTACTTC. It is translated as CASRRDRGSETQYF.

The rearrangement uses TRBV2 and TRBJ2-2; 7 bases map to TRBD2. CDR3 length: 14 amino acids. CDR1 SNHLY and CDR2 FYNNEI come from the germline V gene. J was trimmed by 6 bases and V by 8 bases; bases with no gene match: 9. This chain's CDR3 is CASCWREQPGELFF. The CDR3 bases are TGTGCCAGCTGTTGGCGGGAGCAACCCGGGGAGCTGTTTTTT.

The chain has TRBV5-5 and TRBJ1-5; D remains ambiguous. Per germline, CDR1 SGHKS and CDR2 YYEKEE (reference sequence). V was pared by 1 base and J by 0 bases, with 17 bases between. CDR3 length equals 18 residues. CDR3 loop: CASSLRTDLGHSNQPQHF. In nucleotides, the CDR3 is TGTGCCAGCAGCTTGAGGACGGACCTCGGGCATAGCAATCAGCCCCAGCATTTT. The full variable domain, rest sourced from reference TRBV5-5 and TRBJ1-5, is DAGVTQSPTHLIKTRGQQVTLRCSPISGHKSVSWYQQVLGQGPQFIFQYYEKEERGRGNFPDRFSARQFPNYSSELNVNALLLGDSALYLCASSLRTDLGHSNQPQHFGDGTRLSIL.